The 8 T cell receptor beta chains presented below share a single source sample, sequenced in a study of shared clonotypes between healthy human individuals. Generated by immunoSEQ multiplex PCR, the TCRdb table keeps only in-frame clones and is missing some. Of over 850,000 clones listed, 75% to 85% were seen once; the top ten hold around 0.6%. The specimen was memory CD4+ T cells from PBMCs. Described subset: CD45RA-negative fraction. The receptor source for this set is a man aged 18 to 35 in good health. Some clones in this sample may be carry-over from other donors' samples.

V and J are TRBV7-6 and TRBJ2-1; D uncertain. The CDR3 extends over 14 amino acids. Germline V gene lookup returns CDR1 SGHVS and CDR2 FNYEAQ. V lost 3 bases and J lost 0, with 6 bases in between. CDR3 bases: TGTGCCAGCAGCTTTTCGAGCTCCTACAATGAGCAGTTCTTC. The encoded protein is CASSFSSSYNEQFF.

Written as DNA, the CDR3 is TGTGCCAGCAGCTTGGTGACAGGGAACAATGAGCAGTTCTTC. This codes for CASSLVTGNNEQFF. The chain uses TRBV5-4 and TRBJ2-1, with 7 bases matching TRBD1. This CDR3 region has 14 residues. Trimming took 0 bases from V and 5 from J; bases not matched to a gene: 2. Per the germline V gene, CDR1 is SGHNT and CDR2 is YYREEE (reference sequence).

The rearrangement links TRBV5-1 to TRBJ2-2, with TRBD2 matching over 8 bases. V shed 3 bases and J 9 bases; nucleotides not matched to a gene: 7. Germline loops: CDR1 SGHRS, CDR2 YFSETQ. CDR3 length: 14 residues. The CDR3 protein is CASSSLTSARELFF. In nucleotides, the CDR3 is TGCGCCAGCAGCTCTTTGACTAGCGCGAGGGAGCTGTTTTTT.

This clone was recorded a few times. The V and J genes are TRBV4-1 and TRBJ1-4; 8 nucleotides align to TRBD1. CDR1 is MGHRA, CDR2 YSYEKL, per germline. The CDR3 covers 14 residues. Trimming at V came to 1 base and at J to 7 bases, leaving 2 bases not matched to a gene. The CDR3 region is CASSQVTGVEKLFF. In nucleotides, the CDR3 is TGCGCCAGCAGCCAAGTGACAGGGGTTGAAAAACTGTTTTTT.

The chain carries TRBV2 and TRBJ2-5; tentatively, D is TRBD2 (5 bases). This CDR3 comprises 13 residues. CDR1 is SNHLY, CDR2 FYNNEI, per germline. V shed 8 bases and J shed 1 base, with 11 bases lying between them. The CDR3, as DNA: TGTGCCAGCGGAGGAGGAGTCCAAGAGACCCAGTACTTC. Protein sequence: CASGGGVQETQYF.

The chain links TRBV5-1 to TRBJ1-1; no clear D gene. The CDR3 runs 13 residues. The germline gives CDR1 SGHRS, CDR2 YFSETQ. The germline V and J ends were trimmed by 6 bases and 0 bases, with 9 bases remaining between them. The CDR3, as DNA: TGCGCCAGCACCGCAGTTATGAACACTGAAGCTTTCTTT. Amino acid sequence: CASTAVMNTEAFF. Full variable domain (outside the CDR3, taken from reference TRBV5-1 and TRBJ1-1): KAGVTQTPRYLIKTRGQQVTLSCSPISGHRSVSWYQQTPGQGLQFLFEYFSETQRNKGNFPGRFSGRQFSNSRSEMNVSTLELGDSALYLCASTAVMNTEAFFGQGTRLTVV.

The chain uses TRBV5-5 and TRBJ1-4; 8 nucleotides agree with TRBD1. J gave up 6 bases and V 2 bases, and 6 bases lay outside the gene matches. The CDR3 is 15 residues long. Germline-derived CDR1 and CDR2 are SGHKS and YYEKEE (reference sequence). CDR3 nucleotides: TGTGCCAGCAGCTTTTCGGGACAGGCGTATGAAAAACTGTTTTTT. It is translated as CASSFSGQAYEKLFF.

The genes are TRBV2 and TRBJ2-5; 10 positions agree with TRBD2. Germline values: CDR1 SNHLY, CDR2 FYNNEI. The CDR3 has 16 amino acids. Losses at the gene ends were 3 bases for V and 5 bases for J; bases not matched to a gene: 9. This CDR3 is CASSDGSGRGGETQYF. The CDR3 bases are TGTGCCAGCAGTGATGGAAGCGGGAGGGGAGGGGAGACCCAGTACTTC. The full variable domain, completed using reference TRBV2 and TRBJ2-5, is EPEVTQTPSHQVTQMGQEVILRCVPISNHLYFYWYRQILGQKVEFLVSFYNNEISEKSEIFDDQFSVERPDGSNFTLKIRSTKLEDSAMYFCASSDGSGRGGETQYFGPGTRLLVL.